Detailed here is one T cell receptor beta chain. Its antigen is unknown. MiXCR was used by TCRdb to re-call the PCR reads. The sample records around 37,000 clones, around 21% being singletons. The data originate from a study of metastatic and nonmetastatic thyroid tumors. Study in general: Malignant thyroid and benign thyroid patients provided blood and tumor or nodule tissue whose repertoires were compared. General study points: Significantly higher TCR beta diversity was reportedly seen in malignant thyroid tumors than benign nodules, in blood and tumor.

CDR1 and CDR2 from the germline V gene are SGHDN and FVKESK. This CDR3 is built from 17 residues. V gave up 4 bases and J gave up 5 bases; unmatched junction bases: 11. Thyroid surgery was performed in patients who had received no treatment beforehand. Sequencing was performed on blood. This TCR came from a female donor with papillary thyroid cancer or a benign thyroid nodule (not recorded which). Some clones in this sample may be carry-over from other donors' samples. The V and J genes are TRBV14 and TRBJ1-2; TRBD1 matches at 12 bases. The CDR3 region has the DNA TGTGCCAGCAGCCTCCGGGACAGGGGGCGAAGAGGGTATGGCTACACCTTC. Protein sequence: CASSLRDRGRRGYGYTF.